A selection of T cell receptor beta chains follows, all from one sample in a study of graft-versus-host responses after intestinal transplantation. Method: immunoSEQ multiplex PCR; TCRdb's copy keeps in-frame clones and lacks some. The repertoire holds over 100,000 clones, with just under 95% as singletons. No cognate antigen is known for these TCRs. The material sequenced was unstimulated CD8+ T cells sorted from spleen or lymph node cells, taken before transplant. The receptors come from a human donor who was the organ donor for an intestinal transplant. The CDR3 runs from the conserved cysteine through the conserved F or W. The order of the fields is V gene, CDR3 length, J gene, D gene, clone size, CDR3 DNA, CDR3 protein. D genes are given only for firm matches. Size is stated for part of the rows, as once, few or many counts, or as a class when the clone is expanded.

TRBV4-2	13	TRBJ2-7	NA	few	TGTGCCAGCAGCCAAGATAAGGGGTACGAGCAGTACTTC	CASSQDKGYEQYF
TRBV9	13	TRBJ2-6	NA	NA	TGTGCCAGCAGCCCAGGAGAATACAACGTCCTGACTTTC	CASSPGEYNVLTF
TRBV4-2	14	TRBJ1-3	TRBD1	NA	TGTGCCAGCAGCCAGGGGACAGCTGGAAACACCATATATTTT	CASSQGTAGNTIYF
TRBV19	14	TRBJ2-7	NA	NA	TGTGCCAGTAGTGCCGGGACACTCGATTACGAGCAGTACTTC	CASSAGTLDYEQYF
TRBV9	14	TRBJ2-7	TRBD1	NA	TGTGCCAGCAGCGTAGGGGACAGGCCCTACGAGCAGTACTTC	CASSVGDRPYEQYF
TRBV19	15	TRBJ2-7	TRBD1	NA	TGTGCCAGTAGCTTAGGACAGGGGGTCACCTACGAGCAGTACTTC	CASSLGQGVTYEQYF
TRBV7-9	14	TRBJ1-2	NA	NA	TGTGCCAGCAGCTTAGGAGGTGGGGTTCATGGCTACACCTTC	CASSLGGGVHGYTF
TRBV19	13	TRBJ2-2	NA	NA	TGTGCCAGTAGTATAGATCACAGGGGGGAGCTGTTTTTT	CASSIDHRGELFF
TRBV11-2	12	TRBJ2-7	NA	NA	TGTGCCAGCAGCTTTGACAGCTACGAGCAGTACTTC	CASSFDSYEQYF
TRBV5-4	14	TRBJ2-3	NA	NA	TGTGCCAGCAGCTTTCTTGGTAGCACAGATACGCAGTATTTT	CASSFLGSTDTQYF
TRBV5-1	12	TRBJ2-2	NA	NA	TGCGCCAGCACGCTGAACACCGGGGAGCTGTTTTTT	CASTLNTGELFF
TRBV10-2	15	TRBJ2-7	TRBD2	once	TGCGCCAGCAGGGGGACTAGCGGGAAGACCTACGAGCAGTACTTC	CASRGTSGKTYEQYF
TRBV9	10	TRBJ2-5	NA	NA	TGTGCCAGCAGCGGAGAGACCCAGTACTTC	CASSGETQYF
TRBV5-4	14	TRBJ1-2	TRBD1	NA	TGTGCCAGCAGCTTGGAACAGGGGGCGGGTGGCTACACCTTC	CASSLEQGAGGYTF
TRBV11-2	13	TRBJ2-3	NA	NA	TGTGCCAGCAGCTTAGTCCTCACAGATACGCAGTATTTT	CASSLVLTDTQYF
TRBV6-1	15	TRBJ2-1	NA	NA	TGTGCCAGCAGTGAAGCCCCGCTAGGATCGAATGAGCAGTTCTTC	CASSEAPLGSNEQFF
TRBV27	14	TRBJ1-5	NA	NA	TGTGCCAGCAGTCCCTACGAAACGGGTCAGCCCCAGCATTTT	CASSPYETGQPQHF
TRBV5-6	13	TRBJ1-5	TRBD1	NA	TGTGCCAGCAGTACAGGGGGCGGTCAGCCCCAGCATTTT	CASSTGGGQPQHF
TRBV9	16	TRBJ2-3	TRBD2	once	TGTGCCAGCAGCGCCCTAGCGGGACCAAGCACAGATACGCAGTATTTT	CASSALAGPSTDTQYF
TRBV4-1	16	TRBJ2-7	NA	NA	TGCGCCAGCAGCCAAGAAGGGACCGCCTTAGCGTACGAGCAGTACTTC	CASSQEGTALAYEQYF
TRBV5-1	15	TRBJ2-7	TRBD1	NA	TGCGCCAGCAGCTTCAGTGGGACAGGTATCTACGAGCAGTACTTC	CASSFSGTGIYEQYF
TRBV9	15	TRBJ1-1	TRBD1	NA	TGTGCCAGCAGCCAGGGGGGGTCTGTGAACACTGAAGCTTTCTTT	CASSQGGSVNTEAFF
TRBV7-2	14	TRBJ2-7	NA	NA	TGTGCCAGCAGCTTATCCTTAAACTCCTACGAGCAGTACTTC	CASSLSLNSYEQYF
TRBV27	13	TRBJ2-5	NA	NA	TGTGCCAGTCAAAGACTCCCCGGGGAGACCCAGTACTTC	CASQRLPGETQYF
TRBV5-1	15	TRBJ2-7	TRBD2	NA	TGCGCCAGCAGCTTAGGACTAGATAAAAGTTTTGAGCAGTACTTC	CASSLGLDKSFEQYF
TRBV29-1	16	TRBJ2-2	TRBD1	NA	TGCAGCGTTGAAGACTACACAGGGGCTACCACCGGGGAGCTGTTTTTT	CSVEDYTGATTGELFF
TRBV28	15	TRBJ1-5	TRBD1	NA	TGTGCCAGCAGTTCAGGGACAGGTTTGGATCAGCCCCAGCATTTT	CASSSGTGLDQPQHF
TRBV15	18	TRBJ2-1	TRBD2	NA	TGTGCCACCAGCAGACAAACTAGCGGGAGCGCCTCCTACAATGAGCAGTTCTTC	CATSRQTSGSASYNEQFF
TRBV6-6	11	TRBJ1-4	NA	few	TGTGCCAGCAGTTGGAATGAAAAACTGTTTTTT	CASSWNEKLFF
TRBV4-1	14	TRBJ1-1	NA	NA	TGCGCCAGCAGCCAGAGTCAGCTGAACACTGAAGCTTTCTTT	CASSQSQLNTEAFF
TRBV4-1	15	TRBJ1-2	NA	NA	TGCGCCAGCAGCCAAACGGACTGGGCCAACTATGGCTACACCTTC	CASSQTDWANYGYTF
TRBV28	14	TRBJ2-1	TRBD2	NA	TGTGCCAGCAGTCTAGGACTAGCAGGCAATGAGCAGTTCTTC	CASSLGLAGNEQFF
TRBV7-2	15	TRBJ2-5	NA	NA	TGTGCCAGCAGCTTAGGATGGGGCAGGCAAGAGACCCAGTACTTC	CASSLGWGRQETQYF
TRBV19	13	TRBJ2-2	NA	NA	TGTGCCAGTAGTGGGGCGCACACCGGGGAGCTGTTTTTT	CASSGAHTGELFF
TRBV21-1	17	TRBJ2-1	NA	NA	TGTGCCAGCGGCAAACTAACCGGGGTCCCTATATACAATGAGCAGTTCTTC	CASGKLTGVPIYNEQFF